This T cell receptor beta chain was obtained from a study of blood T cells in healthy people across ages. General study points: Long-lived donors had more naive CD4+ cells and higher diversity than aged donors. The study lacked donor CMV status, which possibly confounded expanded clonotype changes.

Primed by a sample-barcoded 5' primer and a J-beta primer mix, a second PCR proceeded for roughly 7 to 11 cycles. TCRdb analysed the 5' RACE reads with MiXCR anew, one entry per CDR3 protein. The table includes 1.5 million or so distinct CDR3 sequences, about 40% detected once. Investigators took 9.5 to 10 milliliters of peripheral blood from every donor. Whenever a sample was processed, at least 6 million PBMCs were isolated. CDR1 and CDR2 from the germline V gene are SQVTM and ANQGSEA. Deletions cut 4 bases from V and 10 bases from J, with 5 bases between. The CDR3 extends over 9 amino acids. For this clonotype: Its cognate antigen is unknown.

The source of this sequence is a woman between 18 and 29 years old in good health. The sequencing input was blood. V usage is TRBV29-1 and J usage is TRBJ2-1; D is uncertain. The CDR3 DNA reads TGCAGCGTTGGGCGAGAGCAGTTCTTC. Its translation: CSVGREQFF.